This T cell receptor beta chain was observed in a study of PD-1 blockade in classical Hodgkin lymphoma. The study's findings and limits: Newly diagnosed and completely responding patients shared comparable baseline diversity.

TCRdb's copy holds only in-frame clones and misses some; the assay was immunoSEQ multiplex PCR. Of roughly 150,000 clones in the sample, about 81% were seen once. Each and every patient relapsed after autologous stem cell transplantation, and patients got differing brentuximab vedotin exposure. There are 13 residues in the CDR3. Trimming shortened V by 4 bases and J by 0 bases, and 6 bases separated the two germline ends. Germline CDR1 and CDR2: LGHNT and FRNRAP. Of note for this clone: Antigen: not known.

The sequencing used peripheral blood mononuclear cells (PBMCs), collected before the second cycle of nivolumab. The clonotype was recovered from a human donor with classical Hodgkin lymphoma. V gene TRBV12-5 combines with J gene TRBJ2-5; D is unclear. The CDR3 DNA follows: TGTGCTAGTGGTTCCCCGTACCAAGAGACCCAGTACTTC. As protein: CASGSPYQETQYF.